This section outlines one T cell receptor beta chain sequence together with its context. The same CDR3 arises from other DNA sequences in this sample as well. The CDR3 has 18 amino acids. V was trimmed by 0 bases and J by 2 bases, leaving 16 bases between them. Germline assignment: CDR1 SGHAT and CDR2 FQNNGV. Participants had their cohort set by participant-reported clinical history. In the original workflow: Reference gene primer amplification yielded estimated nucleated cell counts. Here immunoSEQ multiplex PCR was the method, and the copy in TCRdb shows in-frame clones only, minus some. V and J calls and clone size are given by that table; D and trimming were obtained from the DNA. The data show 140,000 to 150,000 clones, roughly 90% seen once. This entry belongs to a study of blood T cell repertoires in COVID-19. Looking at the study overall: Samples taken during acute and convalescent COVID-19 were collected in the United States, Italy and Spain. T cells, B-cell-depleted T cells, or PBMCs provided the cDNA or gDNA that served as material.

This rearrangement joins TRBV11-2 to TRBJ2-2; TRBD2 might be the D (7 bases). Material: PBMCs or T cells enriched from blood (not recorded which). This TCR came from a man aged 50-59 years who had recovered from COVID-19. The CDR3 loop is CASSLDLGRGANTGELFF. CDR3 DNA sequence: TGTGCCAGCAGCTTAGATCTAGGGAGGGGGGCCAACACCGGGGAGCTGTTTTTT.